This T cell receptor (beta chain) was sequenced in a study of blood T cell repertoires in COVID-19. Overall study: Samples came from the United States, Italy and Spain, spanning acute and convalescent COVID-19.

Methods used by the authors: Amplification from reference gene primers served as the basis for estimated nucleated cell counts. Method: immunoSEQ multiplex PCR; TCRdb's copy keeps in-frame clones and lacks some. V, J and clone size were drawn from that table, and D and trimming were deduced from the DNA. The sample yields approximately 94,000 clones, 70% to 85% seen once. The CDR3 extends over 16 amino acids. Material: peripheral blood. The J gene is TRBJ1-1, the V gene TRBV21-1; the D call in the table, TRBD1, was not verified against the DNA. TRBV21-1 is flagged as a pseudogene. This receptor was taken from a man aged 55 to 70 with acute or convalescent COVID-19. CDR3 loop: CASLSRRPRDREEAFF. In nucleotides, the CDR3 is TGTGCCAGCCTCTCGCGGAGGCCCCGGGACAGGGAGGAAGCTTTCTTT.